This entry is about one T cell receptor (beta chain). The antigen remains undetermined. TCRdb ran MiXCR on the reads and lists one entry per CDR3 protein. The table shows some 920,000 distinct CDR3 sequences, with around a third occurring only once. Germline V lookup: CDR1 MDHEN, CDR2 SYDVKM. V shed 2 bases, J shed 7 bases, and the junction held 6 bases outside the gene matches. The CDR3 length is 16 residues. These data belong to a study of T cell repertoires in cytomegalovirus infection. At the level of the study: The authors used CMV epitopes that were HLA-C-restricted (recently identified) and HLA-B-restricted (well studied). CMV infection and matching HLA type were both indicated by public TCR beta signatures.

General study results and limits: Cumulative public TCR beta family frequency identified CMV carriers with the relevant HLA. HLA-C-restricted CMV-specific TCR beta clonotypes were dominant in the ex vivo response.

The chain recombines TRBV28 with TRBJ1-4, with 11 bases aligning to TRBD1. This sample comprised cultured CD8+ T cells from PBMCs, obtained from culture after CMV antigen stimulation. The TCR comes from a human donor in good health (CMV status not recorded). Some clones in this sample may be carry-over from other donors' samples. The CDR3 DNA is TGTGCCAGCAGTTTAAGGACAGGGGGCGTTTTTGAAAAACTGTTTTTT. Its protein product is CASSLRTGGVFEKLFF.